These T cell receptor beta chains were read from a single sample in a study of blood T cells in healthy people across ages. TCRdb independently ran MiXCR on the 5' RACE reads; one entry per CDR3 protein. The sample holds hundreds of thousands of distinct CDR3 sequences, approximately 39% seen once. Sequencing used blood. These receptors were taken from a woman aged 60-70 years in good health. Both conserved end residues are part of each CDR3. The order of the fields is D gene, clone size, J gene, V gene, CDR3 protein, CDR3 DNA. A D gene is named only where the DNA matches it firmly. Some rows have no size entry. The others give once, few or many, or a class for an expanded clone.

TRBD2,NA,TRBJ2-5,TRBV3-1,CASSQVSGGAISLQQYF,TGTGCCAGCAGCCAAGTGTCGGGAGGGGCAATATCGTTGCAGCAGTACTTC
TRBD1,NA,TRBJ1-5,TRBV27,CASSERQGLGNQPQHF,TGTGCCAGCAGTGAACGACAGGGGCTCGGCAATCAGCCCCAGCATTTT
NA,NA,TRBJ2-7,TRBV10-3,CAISESLGGDEQYF,TGTGCCATCAGTGAGTCCCTAGGAGGGGACGAGCAGTACTTC
NA,NA,TRBJ1-2,TRBV5-1,CASSPDGTNYGYTF,TGCGCCAGCAGCCCGGACGGCACTAACTATGGCTACACCTTC
TRBD2,few,TRBJ2-3,TRBV3-1,CASSRSGLAGADTQYF,TGTGCCAGCAGCCGCTCGGGACTAGCGGGAGCAGATACGCAGTATTTT
NA,NA,TRBJ2-7,TRBV7-2,CASSDALRGPYEQYF,TGTGCCAGCAGCGACGCCTTAAGGGGCCCCTACGAGCAGTACTTC
TRBD1,NA,TRBJ2-7,TRBV5-1,CASSKLQGARNEQYF,TGCGCCAGCAGCAAGTTACAGGGGGCGCGCAACGAGCAGTACTTC
TRBD2,NA,TRBJ2-3,TRBV7-2,CASSPDRGLVADTQYF,TGTGCCAGCAGCCCAGATAGGGGACTAGTTGCAGATACGCAGTATTTT
TRBD1,NA,TRBJ1-1,TRBV6-5,CASRRDSWNTEAFF,TGTGCCAGCCGGCGGGACAGCTGGAACACTGAAGCTTTCTTT
NA,NA,TRBJ1-1,TRBV12-5,CASGPSDMEAFF,TGTGCTAGTGGTCCTTCGGATATGGAGGCTTTCTTT
NA,few,TRBJ2-1,TRBV6-2/TRBV6-3,CATHDPPASGPYNEQFF,TGTGCCACACACGACCCCCCTGCCTCGGGACCCTACAATGAGCAGTTCTTC
NA,few,TRBJ2-1,TRBV11-2,CASSLNSRDNEQFF,TGTGCCAGCAGCTTAAACTCTCGGGACAATGAGCAGTTCTTC
NA,many,TRBJ1-2,TRBV4-2,CASSQEIAYVTNYGYTF,TGTGCCAGCAGCCAAGAAATAGCGTACGTAACTAACTATGGCTACACCTTC
NA,NA,TRBJ1-4,TRBV5-1,CASNQDGKTNEKLFF,TGCGCCAGCAACCAGGACGGAAAAACTAATGAAAAACTGTTTTTT
NA,NA,TRBJ1-5,TRBV12-3/TRBV12-4,CASSSAGSSNQPQHF,TGTGCCAGCAGTTCGGCAGGGTCGAGCAATCAGCCCCAGCATTTT
TRBD2,few,TRBJ2-3,TRBV5-1,CASSLATTSAADTQYF,TGCGCCAGCAGCTTGGCCACGACTAGCGCCGCAGATACGCAGTATTTT
TRBD1,few,TRBJ2-2,TRBV12-3/TRBV12-4,CASRLGQGNRELFF,TGTGCCAGCAGACTTGGACAGGGTAACCGGGAGCTGTTTTTT
TRBD1,once,TRBJ2-7,TRBV2,CASTRDRGQYF,TGTGCCAGCACCCGGGACAGGGGCCAGTACTTC
NA,many,TRBJ1-2,TRBV12-3/TRBV12-4,CASNWAGDPSGYTF,TGTGCCAGCAACTGGGCAGGGGACCCGTCTGGCTACACCTTC
TRBD2,few,TRBJ2-7,TRBV7-6,CASSLEVAGGYYEQYF,TGTGCCAGCAGCTTAGAGGTAGCGGGAGGGTACTACGAGCAGTACTTC
NA,many,TRBJ1-2,TRBV4-2,CASSQEGHRGYTF,TGTGCCAGCAGCCAAGAAGGACACAGAGGCTACACCTTC
NA,once,TRBJ1-3,TRBV30,CAWSVSQGLGNTIYF,TGTGCCTGGAGTGTATCCCAGGGGTTAGGAAACACCATATATTTT
TRBD2,NA,TRBJ2-1,TRBV3-1,CASSNDNGLAGGDNEQFF,TGTGCCAGCAGTAATGATAATGGCCTAGCGGGGGGGGACAATGAGCAGTTCTTC
NA,NA,TRBJ2-7,TRBV7-2,CASSVLYTYEQYF,TGTGCCAGCAGCGTATTATACACCTACGAGCAGTACTTC
NA,few,TRBJ1-2,TRBV20-1,CSANVNYGYTF,TGCAGTGCTAACGTCAACTATGGCTACACCTTC
TRBD2,few,TRBJ2-7,TRBV10-3,CAISEVLAGAEQYF,TGTGCCATCAGTGAGGTTCTAGCGGGAGCCGAGCAGTACTTC
NA,few,TRBJ2-3,TRBV9,CASSPDQRADTQYF,TGTGCCAGCAGCCCCGACCAGAGGGCAGATACGCAGTATTTT
TRBD2,NA,TRBJ2-7,TRBV3-1,CASSPSGGAYEQYF,TGTGCCAGCAGCCCTAGCGGGGGGGCTTACGAGCAGTACTTC
NA,NA,TRBJ2-3,TRBV28,CASSSLGGASTDTQYF,TGTGCCAGCAGTTCCTTGGGTGGAGCTAGCACAGATACGCAGTATTTT
NA,NA,TRBJ1-1,TRBV29-1,CSVGGIEAFF,TGCAGCGTAGGGGGAATTGAAGCTTTCTTT
NA,many,TRBJ2-7,TRBV14,CASSQSPVRTDNTYEQYF,TGTGCCAGCAGCCAATCCCCAGTGCGGACGGATAATACCTACGAGCAGTACTTC
NA,many,TRBJ2-3,TRBV7-9,CASSPPGGSDTQYF,TGTGCCAGCAGCCCCCCCGGTGGTTCGGATACGCAGTATTTT
NA,NA,TRBJ1-2,TRBV7-2,CASSLGQGDTYGYTF,TGTGCCAGCAGCTTAGGCCAAGGGGATACCTATGGCTACACCTTC
TRBD2,once,TRBJ2-1,TRBV11-3,CASSSQAGRQQFF,TGTGCCAGCAGCTCCCAAGCGGGACGTCAGCAGTTCTTC
NA,NA,TRBJ1-2,TRBV6-5,CASSGDFYGYTF,TGTGCCAGCAGTGGGGATTTCTATGGCTACACCTTC
NA,few,TRBJ1-5,TRBV5-1,CASSLWGSNQPQHF,TGCGCCAGCAGCTTGTGGGGGAGCAATCAGCCCCAGCATTTT
TRBD2,NA,TRBJ2-3,TRBV9,CASTRLAGDTDTQYF,TGTGCCAGCACCCGACTAGCGGGAGACACAGATACGCAGTATTTT
TRBD2,NA,TRBJ2-1,TRBV20-1,CSALTGTSAYPLSYNEQFF,TGCAGTGCTCTGACCGGGACTAGCGCTTACCCTCTCTCCTACAATGAGCAGTTCTTC